A single sample gave rise to the 9 T cell receptor beta chains below, sequenced in a study of blood T cell repertoires in COVID-19. TCRdb's table, derived via immunoSEQ multiplex PCR, lists solely in-frame clones and lacks some. This repertoire shows hundreds of thousands of clones, roughly 86% found once; its top ten account for around 1.9%. The sequenced sample consisted of PBMCs or T cells enriched from blood (not recorded which). The receptors originated from a woman aged 40 to 50 with acute COVID-19.

V gene TRBV25-1 combines with J gene TRBJ1-6; 7 nucleotides agree with TRBD1. J was trimmed by 7 bases and V by 1 base; bases with no gene match: 7. This CDR3 spans 16 amino acids. The V gene's germline CDR1 is MGHDK and CDR2 SYGVNS. This CDR3 is CASSELRVGGNSPLHF. The CDR3 DNA follows: TGTGCCAGCAGTGAATTAAGGGTAGGGGGCAATTCACCCCTCCACTTT.

A few counts support this clone. The chain employs TRBV9 and TRBJ2-1; the match to TRBD2 covers 10 bases. This CDR3 contains 15 residues. Trimming at V came to 0 bases and at J to 5 bases, leaving 2 bases not matched to a gene. Germline V gives CDR1 SGDLS, CDR2 YYNGEE. The CDR3 region is CASSVASGRDNEQFF. The CDR3 coding sequence is TGTGCCAGCAGCGTAGCTAGCGGGAGAGACAATGAGCAGTTCTTC. The variable domain in full, completed from reference TRBV9 and TRBJ2-1, reads DSGVTQTPKHLITATGQRVTLRCSPRSGDLSVYWYQQSLDQGLQFLIQYYNGEERAKGNILERFSAQQFPDLHSELNLSSLELGDSALYFCASSVASGRDNEQFFGPGTRLTVL.

V is TRBV15 and J is TRBJ1-3; D is possibly TRBD1 (6 bases). This CDR3 is built from 17 residues. V was clipped by 0 bases and J by 2 bases, with 14 bases between them. From germline, CDR1 is LNHNV and CDR2 YYDKDF (reference sequence). The CDR3 here is CATSREAWGGTGNTIYF. In nucleotides, the CDR3 is TGTGCCACCAGCAGAGAAGCTTGGGGGGGCACTGGAAACACCATATATTTT.

The gene calls are TRBV23-1 and TRBJ1-2, with D uncertain. TRBV23-1 is an ORF, and what it does is uncertain. The CDR3 extends over 13 amino acids. V was clipped by 3 bases and J by 4 bases, with 9 bases between them. CDR3: CASSQRGSYGYTF. CDR3 DNA: TGCGCCAGCAGTCAGCGCGGGAGCTATGGCTACACCTTC.

The V and J genes are TRBV5-1 and TRBJ1-2, with D hard to call. There are 12 residues in the CDR3. CDR1 and CDR2 from the germline V gene are SGHRS and YFSETQ. V was shortened by 2 bases and J by 4 bases, with 6 bases between the two germline ends. Written as DNA, the CDR3 is TGCGCCAGCAGCTTTACAGCCTATGGCTACACCTTC. Its translation: CASSFTAYGYTF.

The chain employs TRBV4-2 and TRBJ1-2, with 10 nucleotides matching TRBD1. The CDR3 is 15 residues long. The V gene's germline CDR1 is LGHNA and CDR2 YNFKEQ. The V and J ends lost 4 bases and 6 bases, in that order; junction bases with no gene match: 8. CDR3 amino acids: CASSPNRDRGNGYTF. The CDR3 DNA reads TGTGCCAGCAGCCCAAACCGGGACAGGGGAAATGGCTACACCTTC.

This chain joins TRBV5-1 and TRBJ2-3, with 9 bases identical to TRBD1. Germline CDR1 is SGHRS and CDR2 is YFSETQ. CDR3 size: 16 residues. Trimming at V came to 5 bases and at J to 4 bases, leaving 11 bases not matched to a gene. This chain's CDR3 is CASRTVGTGYPDTQYF. The DNA of the CDR3 is TGCGCCAGCAGGACAGTGGGGACAGGGTATCCAGATACGCAGTATTTT.

This clone was picked up one time. The chain uses TRBV14 and TRBJ1-2; unclear D gene. Looked up from germline, CDR1 is SGHDN and CDR2 is FVKESK. There are 11 residues in the CDR3. With 0 bases removed from V and 13 bases from J, the gap between germline ends came to 9 bases. The CDR3: CASSQDEAATF. The CDR3 coding sequence is TGTGCCAGCAGCCAAGACGAGGCGGCCACCTTC. Together with reference TRBV14 and TRBJ1-2, the CDR3 gives the full variable domain: EAGVTQFPSHSVIEKGQTVTLRCDPISGHDNLYWYRRVMGKEIKFLLHFVKESKQDESGMPNNRFLAERTGGTYSTLKVQPAELEDSGVYFCASSQDEAATFGSGTRLTVV.

The chain has TRBV4-1 and TRBJ1-3; a weak D match, TRBD1 (5 bases). Trimming pared 2 bases from V and 4 bases from J, leaving 12 bases between. In germline, CDR1 is MGHRA, CDR2 YSYEKL. The CDR3 runs to 15 residues. This CDR3 reads CASSQPRASGNTIYF. CDR3 DNA: TGCGCCAGCAGCCAACCCAGGGCATCGGGAAACACCATATATTTT.